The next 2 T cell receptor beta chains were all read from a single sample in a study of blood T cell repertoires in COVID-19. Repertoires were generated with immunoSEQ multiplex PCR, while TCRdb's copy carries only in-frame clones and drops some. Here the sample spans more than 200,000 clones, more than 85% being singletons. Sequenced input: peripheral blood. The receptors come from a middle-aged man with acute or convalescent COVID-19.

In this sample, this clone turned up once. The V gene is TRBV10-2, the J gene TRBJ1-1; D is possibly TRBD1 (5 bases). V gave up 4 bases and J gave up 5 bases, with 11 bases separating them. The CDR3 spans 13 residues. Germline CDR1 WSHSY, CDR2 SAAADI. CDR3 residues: CASSAGFYTEAFF. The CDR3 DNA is TGCGCCAGCAGTGCAGGGTTCTATACTGAAGCTTTCTTT.

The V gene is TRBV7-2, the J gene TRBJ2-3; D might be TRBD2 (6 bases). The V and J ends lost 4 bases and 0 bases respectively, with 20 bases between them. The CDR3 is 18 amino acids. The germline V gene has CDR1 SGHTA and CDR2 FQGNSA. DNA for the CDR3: TGTGCCAGCAGCTCTTTCGGGGGACCCCAGTATAGCACAGATACGCAGTATTTT. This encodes CASSSFGGPQYSTDTQYF.